A single sample gave rise to the 13 T cell receptor beta chains below, sequenced in a study of blood T cell repertoires in COVID-19. Using immunoSEQ multiplex PCR, the repertoire was profiled, and TCRdb retains in-frame clones only, with some absent. The sample gives just under 60,000 clones, 80% to 85% of which show up once; around 10% is in the top ten. The specimen was peripheral blood. All receptors come from a man older than 75 with COVID-19, enrolled during active disease.

This chain joins TRBV4-3 and TRBJ1-1; maybe TRBD1 (5 bases). The V gene lost 1 base and the J gene lost 11 bases, with 23 bases spanning the gap. The germline gives CDR1 LGHNA, CDR2 YSLEER. The CDR3 has 16 amino acids. CDR3 residues: CASSQGRGPTMTPAFF. The CDR3 DNA reads TGCGCCAGCAGCCAAGGGAGGGGTCCGACAATGACTCCCGCTTTCTTT.

The rearrangement uses TRBV10-3 and TRBJ1-2; 7 positions match TRBD1. V gave up 6 bases and J gave up 4 bases; unmatched junction bases: 8. The CDR3 has 14 residues. Looked up from germline, CDR1 is ENHRY and CDR2 is SYGVKD. For the CDR3, the DNA is TGTGCCATCAGGCCCGGACAGGAGGGCTATGGCTACACCTTC. Translated: CAIRPGQEGYGYTF.

The chain recombines TRBV7-2 with TRBJ2-3; 10 bases fit TRBD2. The CDR3 is 15 residues long. The V and J ends lost 6 bases and 4 bases, in that order; junction bases with no gene match: 7. Germline loops: CDR1 SGHTA, CDR2 FQGNSA. The CDR3, as DNA: TGTGCCAGCAGGGTAGCGGGGGGTCGCGCAGATACGCAGTATTTT. It is translated as CASRVAGGRADTQYF.

The V and J genes are TRBV7-8 and TRBJ2-5, with 9 bases lining up with TRBD2. V was pared by 8 bases and J by 1 base, with 2 bases of the junction left unmatched. The germline V gene has CDR1 SGHVS and CDR2 FQNEAQ. The CDR3 totals 13 residues. CDR3 in amino acids: CASASGTQETQYF. In DNA form, the CDR3 reads TGTGCCAGCGCTAGCGGGACCCAAGAGACCCAGTACTTC.

The chain couples TRBV28 to TRBJ1-2; no definite D call. Trimming removed 11 bases at V and 5 bases at J, with 12 bases between. The CDR3 sequence is 11 residues long. Germline values: CDR1 MDHEN, CDR2 SYDVKM. CDR3 amino acids: CASWEIYGYTF. CDR3 bases: TGTGCCTCCTGGGAGATTTATGGCTACACCTTC.

The DNA of the CDR3 is TGTGCCAGCACCGCATCGGGGAGGAGCAATCAGCCCCAGCATTTT. Amino acids: CASTASGRSNQPQHF. The chain is built from TRBV2 and TRBJ1-5; D uncertain. The CDR3 length is 15 residues. V lost 7 bases to trimming and J lost 1 base, with 14 bases between them. The germline gives CDR1 SNHLY, CDR2 FYNNEI. Drawing the rest from reference TRBV2 and TRBJ1-5, the complete variable domain is EPEVTQTPSHQVTQMGQEVILRCVPISNHLYFYWYRQILGQKVEFLVSFYNNEISEKSEIFDDQFSVERPDGSNFTLKIRSTKLEDSAMYFCASTASGRSNQPQHFGDGTRLSIL.

The V gene is TRBV10-3, the J gene TRBJ2-2; TRBD2 matches 14 bases. The CDR3 is 16 residues long. V gave up 7 bases and J gave up 11 bases; unmatched junction bases: 12. Germline CDR1 reads ENHRY; CDR2 reads SYGVKD. The CDR3 protein is CAIKRTSGGPEEELFF. The DNA of the CDR3 is TGTGCCATCAAACGGACTAGCGGGGGGCCCGAGGAAGAGCTGTTTTTT.

The chain joins TRBV19 to TRBJ1-3, with a weak D call TRBD1 (5 bases). The CDR3 is made up of 15 amino acids. Between the trimmed V and J ends, which lost 5 bases and 0 bases, there was a span of 11 bases. Germline assignment: CDR1 LNHDA and CDR2 SQIVND (reference sequence). This chain's CDR3 is CASSRTTTSGNTIYF. The CDR3 region has the DNA TGTGCCAGTAGTCGGACAACCACCTCTGGAAACACCATATATTTT.

This chain uses TRBV11-1 with TRBJ2-5; D uncertain. The germline gives CDR1 SGHAT, CDR2 FQDESV (reference sequence). CDR3 size: 11 residues. V lost 6 bases to trimming and J lost 5 bases, with 7 bases between them. The CDR3 loop reads CASSNGETQYF. In DNA form, the CDR3 reads TGTGCCAGCAGTAACGGTGAGACCCAGTACTTC.

This rearrangement joins TRBV7-2 to TRBJ2-3; no definite D call. This CDR3 region has 14 residues. CDR1 SGHTA and CDR2 FQGNSA come from the germline V gene. Trimming shortened V by 6 bases and J by 2 bases, and 12 bases separated the two germline ends. CDR3: CASSPPGLTDTQYF. As DNA, the CDR3 is TGTGCCAGCAGTCCCCCAGGCCTCACAGATACGCAGTATTTT.

This clone was detected a few times. V and J are TRBV11-2 and TRBJ2-3; 11 bases are shared with TRBD1. Germline V gene data show CDR1 as SGHAT and CDR2 as FQNNGV. V was pared by 1 base and J by 7 bases, with 4 bases of the junction left unmatched. The CDR3 totals 15 residues. The CDR3 protein is CASSLVRDRGNTQYF. CDR3 nucleotide sequence: TGTGCCAGCAGCTTAGTCCGGGACAGGGGGAATACGCAGTATTTT. Based on the CDR3 plus reference TRBV11-2 and TRBJ2-3, the full variable domain is EAGVAQSPRYKIIEKRQSVAFWCNPISGHATLYWYQQILGQGPKLLIQFQNNGVVDDSQLPKDRFSAERLKGVDSTLKIQPAKLEDSAVYLCASSLVRDRGNTQYFGPGTRLTVL.

The V and J genes are TRBV10-3 and TRBJ2-2, with TRBD1 matching over 9 bases. Looked up from germline, CDR1 is ENHRY and CDR2 is SYGVKD. This CDR3 region has 22 residues. With V trimmed by 6 bases and J by 3 bases, 26 bases remained unmatched. This CDR3 is CAISTRMKPTQPGQGYTGELFF. CDR3 DNA sequence: TGTGCCATCAGCACCAGGATGAAGCCAACTCAACCGGGACAGGGATACACCGGGGAGCTGTTTTTT.

The rearrangement joins TRBV11-2 to TRBJ2-1, with 11 nucleotides matching TRBD2. The CDR3 is 16 amino acids. Germline trimming cut 4 bases from V and 5 bases from J; bases unmatched to any gene: 7. The germline V gene encodes CDR1 SGHAT and CDR2 FQNNGV. The chain's CDR3 is CASSSRLAGNNNEQFF. CDR3 DNA: TGTGCCAGCAGCTCCAGACTAGCGGGGAATAACAATGAGCAGTTCTTC.